This T cell receptor beta chain was observed in a study of blood T cell repertoires in COVID-19. Sequenced by immunoSEQ multiplex PCR; TCRdb stores in-frame clones only, minus some. This table holds some 100,000 clones, 85% to 90% found once. The length of the CDR3 is 16 residues. V lost 3 bases, J lost 3 bases, and 3 bases stayed unmatched. Germline V gene sequence: CDR1 MDHEN, CDR2 SYDVKM. The V call is TRBV28, the J call TRBJ2-1; 12 bases line up with TRBD2. The sequence derives from a woman in her 70s with acute or convalescent COVID-19. The specimen sequenced was peripheral blood. The CDR3 loop is CASSLTSGSFYNEQFF. The CDR3 DNA sequence: TGTGCCAGCAGTTTGACTAGCGGGAGTTTCTACAATGAGCAGTTCTTC.